A selection of T cell receptor beta chains follows, all from one sample in a study of T cells in Graves' hyperthyroidism and ophthalmopathy. TCRdb ran MiXCR on the multiplex PCR reads and lists one entry per CDR3 protein. The table records some 490,000 distinct CDR3 sequences, around a fifth of them present only once. Sequenced: blood. The receptors stem from a woman aged 70-85 years with Graves' ophthalmopathy. Both conserved end residues are part of each CDR3. The D gene is left open where the match is weak. Expanded clones get a size class; other rows say once, few or many, or leave the size out.

clone_size: many
d_call: .
j_call: TRBJ1-2
v_call: TRBV9
cdr3_nt: TGTGCCAGCAGCATCACAGGGCTAAACTATGGCTACACCTTC
cdr3_aa: CASSITGLNYGYTF

clone_size: .
d_call: .
j_call: TRBJ1-5
v_call: TRBV28
cdr3_nt: TGTGCCAGCAAACTGGGGGGAAATCAGCCCCAGCATTTT
cdr3_aa: CASKLGGNQPQHF

clone_size: few
d_call: .
j_call: TRBJ2-7
v_call: TRBV20-1
cdr3_nt: TGCAGTGCCTCAGTGGACTACGAGCAGTACTTC
cdr3_aa: CSASVDYEQYF

clone_size: many
d_call: .
j_call: TRBJ1-1
v_call: TRBV6-2/TRBV6-3
cdr3_nt: TGTGCCAGCAGAAGTTTGAACACTGAAGCTTTCTTT
cdr3_aa: CASRSLNTEAFF

clone_size: .
d_call: .
j_call: TRBJ1-1
v_call: TRBV18
cdr3_nt: TGTGCCAGCTCCCCTCCTTCGGGGGGGAACACTGAAGCTTTCTTT
cdr3_aa: CASSPPSGGNTEAFF

clone_size: .
d_call: TRBD1
j_call: TRBJ1-1
v_call: TRBV6-2/TRBV6-3
cdr3_nt: TGTGCCAGCAGTTACTTCAGGGGGTACGAAGCTTTCTTT
cdr3_aa: CASSYFRGYEAFF

clone_size: .
d_call: TRBD2
j_call: TRBJ2-3
v_call: TRBV20-1
cdr3_nt: TGCAGTGCTGGGACTAGCGGGAGTATCACAGATACGCAGTATTTT
cdr3_aa: CSAGTSGSITDTQYF

clone_size: .
d_call: TRBD2
j_call: TRBJ2-7
v_call: TRBV7-9
cdr3_nt: TGTGCCAGCAGCCCAACTAGCGGGAGGCACTCCTACGAGCAGTACTTC
cdr3_aa: CASSPTSGRHSYEQYF

clone_size: many
d_call: TRBD1
j_call: TRBJ1-1
v_call: TRBV6-2/TRBV6-3
cdr3_nt: TGTGCCAGCACCCTGGGACAGGGCGAAAGCACTGAAGCTTTCTTT
cdr3_aa: CASTLGQGESTEAFF

clone_size: .
d_call: .
j_call: TRBJ1-2
v_call: TRBV15
cdr3_nt: TGTGCCACCAGCAGGGACACGGGGAACTATGGCTACACCTTC
cdr3_aa: CATSRDTGNYGYTF

clone_size: .
d_call: .
j_call: TRBJ1-2
v_call: TRBV7-9
cdr3_nt: TGTGCCAGCAGCATCTTGGGTGGGGCCGCCAGCTATGGCTACACCTTC
cdr3_aa: CASSILGGAASYGYTF